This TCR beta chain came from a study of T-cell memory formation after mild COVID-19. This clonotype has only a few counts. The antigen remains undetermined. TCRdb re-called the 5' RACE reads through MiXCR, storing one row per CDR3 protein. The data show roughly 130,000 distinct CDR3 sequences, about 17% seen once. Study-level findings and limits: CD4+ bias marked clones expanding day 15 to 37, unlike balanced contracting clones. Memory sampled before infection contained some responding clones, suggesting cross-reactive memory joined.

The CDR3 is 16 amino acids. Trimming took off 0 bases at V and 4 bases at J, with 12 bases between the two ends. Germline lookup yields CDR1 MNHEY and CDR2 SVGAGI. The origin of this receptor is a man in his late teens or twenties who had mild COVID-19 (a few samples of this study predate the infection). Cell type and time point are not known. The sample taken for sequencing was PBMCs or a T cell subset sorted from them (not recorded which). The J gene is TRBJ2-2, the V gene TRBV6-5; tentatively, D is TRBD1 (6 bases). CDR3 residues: CASSYSNRVLTGELFF. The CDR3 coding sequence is TGTGCCAGCAGTTACTCGAACAGGGTTCTCACCGGGGAGCTGTTTTTT.